This TCR beta chain emerged from a study of a mutant IDH1 vaccine in newly diagnosed glioma. Whole-study context: The treated population exhibited a male proportion of around 62%, a female proportion of roughly 40%, and a mean age of approximately 42 years.

Assay used: immunoSEQ multiplex PCR; TCRdb lists only in-frame clones, some missing. The sample consists of 60,000 to 75,000 clones, around 83% of them appearing once. Indicated time point: baseline, week 1 (first vaccination visit). Treatment denoted: pre-vaccination baseline after standard-of-care therapy. Unmatched junction bases numbered 3, after V lost 3 bases and J lost 0 bases. Per germline, CDR1 SGDLS and CDR2 YYNGEE. This CDR3 region has 15 residues. The TCR comes from a woman under 30 with glioma. Some clones in this sample may be carry-over from other donors' samples. Source: peripheral blood mononuclear cells (PBMCs), taken from a glioma patient treated with radiotherapy, temozolomide or both. J is TRBJ2-5 and V is TRBV9, with 9 bases fitting TRBD1. The CDR3 loop reads CASSAGTGYQETQYF. The CDR3, as DNA: TGTGCCAGCAGCGCCGGGACAGGGTACCAAGAGACCCAGTACTTC.